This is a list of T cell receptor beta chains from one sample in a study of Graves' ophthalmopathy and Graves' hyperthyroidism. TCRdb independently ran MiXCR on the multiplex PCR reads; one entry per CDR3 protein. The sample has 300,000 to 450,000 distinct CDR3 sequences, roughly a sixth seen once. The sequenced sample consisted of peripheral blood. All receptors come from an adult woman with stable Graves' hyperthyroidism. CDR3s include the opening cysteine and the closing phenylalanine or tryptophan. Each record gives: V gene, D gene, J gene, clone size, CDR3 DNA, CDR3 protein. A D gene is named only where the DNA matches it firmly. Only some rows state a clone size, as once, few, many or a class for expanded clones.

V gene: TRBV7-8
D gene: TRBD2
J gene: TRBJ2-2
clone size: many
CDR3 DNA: TGTGCCAGCAGCCCCATAAGGACTAGGGGGAACACCGGGGAGCTGTTTTTT
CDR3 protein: CASSPIRTRGNTGELFF

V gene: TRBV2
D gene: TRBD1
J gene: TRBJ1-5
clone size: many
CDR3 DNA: TGTGCCAGCAGTCAATCCTGGACAGGGCCCGGGGAGCCCCAGCATTTT
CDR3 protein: CASSQSWTGPGEPQHF

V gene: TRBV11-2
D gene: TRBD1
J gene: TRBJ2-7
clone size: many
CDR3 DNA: TGTGCCAGCAGCCCCGGACAGGGGCCCACATACGAGCAGTACTTC
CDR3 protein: CASSPGQGPTYEQYF

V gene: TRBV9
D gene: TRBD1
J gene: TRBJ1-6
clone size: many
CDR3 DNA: TGTGCCAGCAGCACCACTGACAGGGAGAATTCACCCCTCCACTTT
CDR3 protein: CASSTTDRENSPLHF

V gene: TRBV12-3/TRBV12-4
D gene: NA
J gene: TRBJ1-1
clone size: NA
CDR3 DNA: TGTGCCAGCAGGCCAACGACCGTGAACACTGAAGCTTTCTTT
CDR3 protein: CASRPTTVNTEAFF

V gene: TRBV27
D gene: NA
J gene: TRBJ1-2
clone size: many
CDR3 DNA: TGTGCCAGCAGTTTATTTCGGGGAAGCTACACCTTC
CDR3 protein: CASSLFRGSYTF

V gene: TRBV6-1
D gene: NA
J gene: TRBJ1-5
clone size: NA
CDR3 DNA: TGTGCCAGCAGTGAAGTTGGAGCAGGGGGCAATCAGCCCCAGCATTTT
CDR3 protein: CASSEVGAGGNQPQHF

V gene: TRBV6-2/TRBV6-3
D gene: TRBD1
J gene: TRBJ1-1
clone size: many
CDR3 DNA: TGTGCCAGCAGTCCCCGACAGGGGTTGGTAGCTTTCTTT
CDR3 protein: CASSPRQGLVAFF

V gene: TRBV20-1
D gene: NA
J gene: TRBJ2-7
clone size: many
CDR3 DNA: TGCAGTGCTAGAGCGTTACTATACGAGCAGTACTTC
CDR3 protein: CSARALLYEQYF

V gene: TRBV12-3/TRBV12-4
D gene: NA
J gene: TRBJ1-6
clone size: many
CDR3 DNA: TGTGCCAGCAGTACCTCACACGGACCCCCGGCGGATTCACCCCTCCACTTT
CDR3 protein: CASSTSHGPPADSPLHF

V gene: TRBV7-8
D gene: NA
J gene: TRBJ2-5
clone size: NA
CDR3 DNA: TGTGCCAGCAGCAACACTCTCCTGGACGGCGGAGAGACCCAGTACTTC
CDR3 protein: CASSNTLLDGGETQYF

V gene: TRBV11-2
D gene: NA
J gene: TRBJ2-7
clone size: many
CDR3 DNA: TGTGCCAGCAGCGCGCGCAAGTACGTGGCTTCTAGCTCCTACGAGCAGTACTTC
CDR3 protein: CASSARKYVASSSYEQYF

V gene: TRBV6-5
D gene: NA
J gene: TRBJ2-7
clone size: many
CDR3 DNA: TGTGCCAGCATAGGAGTTCGGCGTTCGAGCTACGAGCAGTACTTC
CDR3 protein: CASIGVRRSSYEQYF

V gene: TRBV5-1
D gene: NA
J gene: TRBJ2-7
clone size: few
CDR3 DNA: TGCGCCAGCAGCGACACCTTTTCCTACGAGCAGTACTTC
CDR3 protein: CASSDTFSYEQYF

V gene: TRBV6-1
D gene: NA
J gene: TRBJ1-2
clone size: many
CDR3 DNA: TGTGCCAGCAGTGACGTTAGGGGGACCTATGGCTACACCTTC
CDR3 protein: CASSDVRGTYGYTF

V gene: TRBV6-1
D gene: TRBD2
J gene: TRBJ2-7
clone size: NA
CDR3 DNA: TGTGCCAGCAGTGACGAGGGTAGCGGGAGCCCCTACGAGCAGTACTTC
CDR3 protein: CASSDEGSGSPYEQYF

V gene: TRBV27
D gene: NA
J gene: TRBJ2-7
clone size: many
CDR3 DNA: TGTGCCAGCAGTCTCCGGGATATGGGTTTCTACGAGCAGTACTTC
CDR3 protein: CASSLRDMGFYEQYF

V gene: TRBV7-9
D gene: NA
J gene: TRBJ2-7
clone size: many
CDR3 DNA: TGTGCCAGCAGCGGACGACTGGGATACGAGCAGTACTTC
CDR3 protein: CASSGRLGYEQYF

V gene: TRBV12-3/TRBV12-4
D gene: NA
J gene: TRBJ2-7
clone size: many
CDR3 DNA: TGTGCCAGCAGTTTATCGGGGGTATCCTACGAGCAGTACTTC
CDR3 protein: CASSLSGVSYEQYF

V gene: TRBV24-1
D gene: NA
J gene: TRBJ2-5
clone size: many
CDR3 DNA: TGTGCCACCAGTGATTTTTGGGAGACCCAGTACTTC
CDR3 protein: CATSDFWETQYF

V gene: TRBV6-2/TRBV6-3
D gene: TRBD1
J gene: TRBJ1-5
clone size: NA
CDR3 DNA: TGTGCCAGCAGCCAACACCTGCGGACAGGATATAGCAATCAGCCCCAGCATTTT
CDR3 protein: CASSQHLRTGYSNQPQHF

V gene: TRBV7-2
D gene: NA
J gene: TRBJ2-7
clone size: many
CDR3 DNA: TGTGCCAGCAGCGCACCCGGGACCCCCTTAGAGCAGTACTTC
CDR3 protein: CASSAPGTPLEQYF

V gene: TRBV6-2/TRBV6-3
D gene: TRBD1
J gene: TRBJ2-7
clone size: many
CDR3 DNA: TGTGCCAGCTACAGCCTCAAGCGGGACAGGGGAGCCTACGAGCAGTACTTC
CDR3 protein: CASYSLKRDRGAYEQYF

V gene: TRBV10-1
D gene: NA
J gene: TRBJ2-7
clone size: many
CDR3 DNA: TGCGCCAGCAGCAAGACCCAAGACGGAGCCCACGAGCAGTACTTC
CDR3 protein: CASSKTQDGAHEQYF

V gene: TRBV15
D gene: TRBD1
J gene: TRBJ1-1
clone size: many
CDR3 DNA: TGTGCCACCAGCAGAGGACAGGGGGTGGGCGACACTGAAGCTTTCTTT
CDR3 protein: CATSRGQGVGDTEAFF

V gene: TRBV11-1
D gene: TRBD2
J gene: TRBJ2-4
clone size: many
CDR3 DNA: TGTGCCAGCAGCTCCGTTTTCGAGCGGGAGGTAGCCAAAAACATTCAGTACTTC
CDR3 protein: CASSSVFEREVAKNIQYF

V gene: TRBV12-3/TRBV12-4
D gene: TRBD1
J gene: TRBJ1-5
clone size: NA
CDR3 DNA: TGTGCCAGCAGTTCCGGGACAGGGCTATACCCGTGGAGCAATCAGCCCCAGCATTTT
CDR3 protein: CASSSGTGLYPWSNQPQHF

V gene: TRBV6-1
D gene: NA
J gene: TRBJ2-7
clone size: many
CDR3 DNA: TGTGCCAGCAGAATGGGGTCCCCGCGCTACGAGCAGTACTTC
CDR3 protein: CASRMGSPRYEQYF

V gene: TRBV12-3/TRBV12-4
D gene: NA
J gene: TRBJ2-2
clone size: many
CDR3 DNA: TGTGCCAGCAGTCCCGCGAGAAACACCGGGGAGCTGTTTTTT
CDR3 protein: CASSPARNTGELFF

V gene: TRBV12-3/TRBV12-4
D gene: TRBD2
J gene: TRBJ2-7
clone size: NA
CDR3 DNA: TGTGCCAGCAGTTTGGGTGGCGGGAGGGCAGACGAGCAGTACTTC
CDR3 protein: CASSLGGGRADEQYF

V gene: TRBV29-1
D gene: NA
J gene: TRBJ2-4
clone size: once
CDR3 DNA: TGCAGCGTTGCTTGGTTAGGAAACATTCAGTACTTC
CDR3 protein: CSVAWLGNIQYF

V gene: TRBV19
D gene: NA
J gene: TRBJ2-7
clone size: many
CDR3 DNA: TGTGCCAGTAGTCGGGCGGCAAACTCCTACGAGCAGTACTTC
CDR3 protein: CASSRAANSYEQYF

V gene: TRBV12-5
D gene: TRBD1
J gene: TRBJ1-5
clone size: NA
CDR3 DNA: TGTGCTAGTGGTTTGGGGACAGGGGGTAGTCAGCCCCAGCATTTT
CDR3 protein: CASGLGTGGSQPQHF

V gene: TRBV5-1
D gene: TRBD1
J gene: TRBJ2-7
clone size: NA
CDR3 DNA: TGCGCCAGCAGCGACCCCCCCGCAGGGGGCGGCGAGCAGTACTTC
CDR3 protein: CASSDPPAGGGEQYF

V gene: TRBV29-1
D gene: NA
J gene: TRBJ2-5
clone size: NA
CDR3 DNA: TGCAGCGCAGGGGTACGGGAGACCCAGTACTTC
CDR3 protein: CSAGVRETQYF

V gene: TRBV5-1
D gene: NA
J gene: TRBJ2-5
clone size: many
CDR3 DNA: TGCGCCAGCAGCTTGTCGGGGAATCAAGAGACCCAGTACTTC
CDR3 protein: CASSLSGNQETQYF

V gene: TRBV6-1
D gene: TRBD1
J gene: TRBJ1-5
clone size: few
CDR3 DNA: TGTGCCAGCAGTGTTACCGGGACAGGGGTCTTTCAGCCCCAGCATTTT
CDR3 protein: CASSVTGTGVFQPQHF

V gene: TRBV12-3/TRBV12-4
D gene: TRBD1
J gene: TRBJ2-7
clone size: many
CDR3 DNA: TGTGCCAGCAGCTCTCGGACAGGGGGATCCTACGAGCAGTACTTC
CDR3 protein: CASSSRTGGSYEQYF

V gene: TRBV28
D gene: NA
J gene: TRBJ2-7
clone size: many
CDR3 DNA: TGTGCCAGCCGGACCCTTCTCTCCTACGAGCAGTACTTC
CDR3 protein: CASRTLLSYEQYF

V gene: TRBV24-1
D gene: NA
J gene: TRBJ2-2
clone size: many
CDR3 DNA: TGTGCCACCAGTGCTCAGGGAGAGAACACCGGGGAGCTGTTTTTT
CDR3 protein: CATSAQGENTGELFF

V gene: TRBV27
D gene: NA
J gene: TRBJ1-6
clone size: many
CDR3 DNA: TGTGCCAGCAGCTATATTAATTCACCCCTCCACTTT
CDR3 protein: CASSYINSPLHF

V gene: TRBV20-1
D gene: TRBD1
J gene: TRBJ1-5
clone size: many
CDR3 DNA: TGCAGTGCTAGGGGGACAGCCCTTCGAAATCAGCCCCAGCATTTT
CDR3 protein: CSARGTALRNQPQHF

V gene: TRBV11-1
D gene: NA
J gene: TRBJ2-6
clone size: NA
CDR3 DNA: TGTGCCAGCAGCTCCCCCACGGGGGCCCCTGGGGCCAACGTCCTGACTTTC
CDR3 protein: CASSSPTGAPGANVLTF

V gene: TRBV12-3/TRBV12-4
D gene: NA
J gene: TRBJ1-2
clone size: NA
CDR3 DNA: TGTGCCAGCAGTTTGGGGCCGGCTGGCTACACCTTC
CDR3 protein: CASSLGPAGYTF

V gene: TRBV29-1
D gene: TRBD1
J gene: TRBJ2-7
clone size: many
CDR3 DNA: TGCAGCGCGGGGACAGGGGATGCCTACGAGCAGTACTTC
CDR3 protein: CSAGTGDAYEQYF

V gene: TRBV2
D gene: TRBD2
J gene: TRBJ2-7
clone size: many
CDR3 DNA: TGTGCCAGCGGACTAGCGGGAGTCGAGCAGTACTTC
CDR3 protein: CASGLAGVEQYF

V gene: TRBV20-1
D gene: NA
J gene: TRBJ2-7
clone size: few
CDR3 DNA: TGCAGTGCTTTTTCGGGACCCTCCTACGAGCAGTACTTC
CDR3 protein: CSAFSGPSYEQYF

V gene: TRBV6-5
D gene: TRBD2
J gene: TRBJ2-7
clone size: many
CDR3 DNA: TGTGCCAGCAGTTACCCGACTAGCGAAACAAACTACGAGCAGTACTTC
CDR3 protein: CASSYPTSETNYEQYF

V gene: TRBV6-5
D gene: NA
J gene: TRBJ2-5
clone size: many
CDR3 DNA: TGTGCCAGCAGTTACCTAAAAAGTGACAGTCAAGAGACCCAGTACTTC
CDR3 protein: CASSYLKSDSQETQYF

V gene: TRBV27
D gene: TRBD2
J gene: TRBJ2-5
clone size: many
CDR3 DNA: TGTGCCAGCAGTTTCTGGACTAGCGGCCAAGAGACCCAGTACTTC
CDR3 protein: CASSFWTSGQETQYF

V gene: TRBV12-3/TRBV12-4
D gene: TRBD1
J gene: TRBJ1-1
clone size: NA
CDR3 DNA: TGTGCCAGCAGTTCCCCGTTACAGGGGTCGCAGCCATACACTGAAGCTTTCTTT
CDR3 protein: CASSSPLQGSQPYTEAFF

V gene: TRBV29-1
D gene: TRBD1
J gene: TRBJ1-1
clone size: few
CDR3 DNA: TGCAGCGTTGAAGTTTTATGGAAGCGGGACAGATTGAACACTGAAGCTTTCTTT
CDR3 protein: CSVEVLWKRDRLNTEAFF

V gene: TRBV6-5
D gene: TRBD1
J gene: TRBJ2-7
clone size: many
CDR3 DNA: TGTGCCAGCAGTTACCCTGGACAGGGGACTACGGAGCAGTACTTC
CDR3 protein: CASSYPGQGTTEQYF

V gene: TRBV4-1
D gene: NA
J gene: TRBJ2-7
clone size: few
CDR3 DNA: TGCGCCAGCAGCCAAGGGGCGTCCGCTCCCTACGAGCAGTACTTC
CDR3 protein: CASSQGASAPYEQYF